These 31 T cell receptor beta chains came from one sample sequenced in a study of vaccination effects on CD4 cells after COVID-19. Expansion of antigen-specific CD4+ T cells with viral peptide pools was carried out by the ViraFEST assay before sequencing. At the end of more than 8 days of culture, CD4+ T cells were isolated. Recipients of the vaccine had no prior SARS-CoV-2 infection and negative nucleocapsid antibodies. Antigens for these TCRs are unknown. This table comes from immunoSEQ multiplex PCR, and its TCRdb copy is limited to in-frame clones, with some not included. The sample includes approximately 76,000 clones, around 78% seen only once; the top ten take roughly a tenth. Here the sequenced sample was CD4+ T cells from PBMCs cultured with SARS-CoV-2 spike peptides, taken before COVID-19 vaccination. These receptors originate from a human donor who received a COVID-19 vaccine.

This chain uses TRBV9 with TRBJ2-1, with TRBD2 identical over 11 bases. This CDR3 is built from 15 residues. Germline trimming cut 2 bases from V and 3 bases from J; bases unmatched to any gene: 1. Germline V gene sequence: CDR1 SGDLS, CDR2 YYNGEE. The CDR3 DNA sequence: TGTGCCAGCAGCGTCCTAGCGGGGGGCTACAATGAGCAGTTCTTC. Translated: CASSVLAGGYNEQFF.

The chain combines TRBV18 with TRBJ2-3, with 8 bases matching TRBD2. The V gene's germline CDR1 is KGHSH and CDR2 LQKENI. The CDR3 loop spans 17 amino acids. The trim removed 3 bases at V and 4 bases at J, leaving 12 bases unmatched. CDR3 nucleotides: TGTGCCAGCTCACCTTTCCTTAGCGGGGAGGCGGCAGATACGCAGTATTTT. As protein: CASSPFLSGEAADTQYF.

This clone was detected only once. The CDR3 DNA reads as TGTGCCAGTTCCAGAGGGGGAAACTATGGCTACACCTTC. Translating gives CASSRGGNYGYTF. V is TRBV19 and J is TRBJ1-2; maybe TRBD1 (6 bases). Germline V gene sequence: CDR1 LNHDA, CDR2 SQIVND (reference sequence). V was clipped by 8 bases and J by 2 bases, with 12 bases between them. The CDR3 is made up of 13 amino acids.

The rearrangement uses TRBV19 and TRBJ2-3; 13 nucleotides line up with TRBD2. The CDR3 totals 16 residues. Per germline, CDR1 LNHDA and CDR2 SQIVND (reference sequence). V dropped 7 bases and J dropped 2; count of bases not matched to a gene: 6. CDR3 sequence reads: CASTRLAGGPTDTQYF. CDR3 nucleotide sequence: TGTGCCAGTACCAGACTAGCGGGGGGACCCACAGATACGCAGTATTTT.

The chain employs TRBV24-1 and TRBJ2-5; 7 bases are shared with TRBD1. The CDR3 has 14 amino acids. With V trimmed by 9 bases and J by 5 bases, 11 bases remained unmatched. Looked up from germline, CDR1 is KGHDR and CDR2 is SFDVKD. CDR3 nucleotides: TGTGCCACCCAGGCGAAGGGGGCTAGGGAGACCCAGTACTTC. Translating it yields CATQAKGARETQYF.

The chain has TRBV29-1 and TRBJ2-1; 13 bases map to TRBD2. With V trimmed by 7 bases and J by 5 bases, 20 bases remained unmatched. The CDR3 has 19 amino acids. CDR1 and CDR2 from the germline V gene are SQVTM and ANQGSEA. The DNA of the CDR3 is TGCAGCGCCCCGAAAACCCGACTAGCGGGGGGCCCTTATAACAATGAGCAGTTCTTC. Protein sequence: CSAPKTRLAGGPYNNEQFF.

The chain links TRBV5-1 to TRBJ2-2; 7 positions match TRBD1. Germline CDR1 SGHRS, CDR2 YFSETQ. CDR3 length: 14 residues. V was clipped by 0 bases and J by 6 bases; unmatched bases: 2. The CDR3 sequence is CASSLGTGSGELFF. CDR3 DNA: TGCGCCAGCAGCTTGGGGACAGGTTCCGGGGAGCTGTTTTTT.

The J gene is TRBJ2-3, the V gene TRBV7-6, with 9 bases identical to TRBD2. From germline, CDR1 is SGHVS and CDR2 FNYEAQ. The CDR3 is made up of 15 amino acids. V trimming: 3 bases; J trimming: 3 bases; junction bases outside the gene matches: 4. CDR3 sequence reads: CASSFASGATDTQYF. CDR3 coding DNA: TGTGCCAGCAGCTTTGCTAGCGGGGCGACAGATACGCAGTATTTT. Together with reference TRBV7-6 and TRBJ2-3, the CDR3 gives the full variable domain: GAGVSQSPRYKVTKRGQDVALRCDPISGHVSLYWYRQALGQGPEFLTYFNYEAQQDKSGLPNDRFSAERPEGSISTLTIQRTEQRDSAMYRCASSFASGATDTQYFGPGTRLTVL.

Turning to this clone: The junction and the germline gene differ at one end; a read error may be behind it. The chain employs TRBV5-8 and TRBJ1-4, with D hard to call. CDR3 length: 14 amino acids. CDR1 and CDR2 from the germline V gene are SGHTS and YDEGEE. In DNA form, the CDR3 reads TGTGCCAGCAGCCCTACCTTCACGAGTGAAAAGCTGTTTTTT. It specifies CASSPTFTSEKLFF.

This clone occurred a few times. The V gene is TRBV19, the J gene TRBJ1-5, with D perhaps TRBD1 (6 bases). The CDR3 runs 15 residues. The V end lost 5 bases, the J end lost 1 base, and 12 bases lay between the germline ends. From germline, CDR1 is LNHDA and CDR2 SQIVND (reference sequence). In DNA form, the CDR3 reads TGTGCCAGTAGTTGGCAGGGGATGAGCAATCAGCCCCAGCATTTT. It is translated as CASSWQGMSNQPQHF. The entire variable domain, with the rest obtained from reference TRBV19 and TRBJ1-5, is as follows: DGGITQSPKYLFRKEGQNVTLSCEQNLNHDAMYWYRQDPGQGLRLIYYSQIVNDFQKGDIAEGYSVSREKKESFPLTVTSAQKNPTAFYLCASSWQGMSNQPQHFGDGTRLSIL.

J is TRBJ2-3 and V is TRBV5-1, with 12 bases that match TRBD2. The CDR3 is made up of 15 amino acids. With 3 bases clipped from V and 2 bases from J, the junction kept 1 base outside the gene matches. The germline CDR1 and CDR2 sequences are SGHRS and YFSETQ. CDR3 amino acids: CASSWTSGVTDTQYF. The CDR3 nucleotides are TGCGCCAGCAGCTGGACTAGCGGGGTCACAGATACGCAGTATTTT.

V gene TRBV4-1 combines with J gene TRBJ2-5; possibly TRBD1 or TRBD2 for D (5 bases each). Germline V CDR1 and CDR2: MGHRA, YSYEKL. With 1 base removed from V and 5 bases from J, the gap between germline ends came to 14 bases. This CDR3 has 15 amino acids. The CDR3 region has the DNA TGCGCCAGCAGCCAAGGGTGGGTCAGGGAGGAGACCCAGTACTTC. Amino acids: CASSQGWVREETQYF.

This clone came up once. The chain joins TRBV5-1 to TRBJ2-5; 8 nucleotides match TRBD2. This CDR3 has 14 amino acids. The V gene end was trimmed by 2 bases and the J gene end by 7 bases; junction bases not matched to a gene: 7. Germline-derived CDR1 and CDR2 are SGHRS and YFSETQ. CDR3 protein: CASSFIGGEVTQYF. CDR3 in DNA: TGCGCCAGCAGCTTTATCGGGGGGGAGGTGACCCAGTACTTC.

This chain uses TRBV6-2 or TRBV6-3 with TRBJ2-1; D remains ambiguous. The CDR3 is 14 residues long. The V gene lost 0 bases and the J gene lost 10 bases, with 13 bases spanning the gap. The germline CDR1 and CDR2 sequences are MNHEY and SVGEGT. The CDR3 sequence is CASSYSQDHREQFF. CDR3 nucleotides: TGTGCCAGCAGTTACTCTCAGGATCATCGAGAGCAGTTCTTC.

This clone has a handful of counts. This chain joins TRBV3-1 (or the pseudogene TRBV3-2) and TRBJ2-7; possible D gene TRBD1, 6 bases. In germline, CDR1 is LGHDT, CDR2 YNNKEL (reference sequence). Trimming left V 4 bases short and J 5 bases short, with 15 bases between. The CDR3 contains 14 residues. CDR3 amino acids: CASSPHRALDEQYV. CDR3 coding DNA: TGTGCCAGCAGCCCACACAGGGCATTAGACGAGCAGTACGTC.

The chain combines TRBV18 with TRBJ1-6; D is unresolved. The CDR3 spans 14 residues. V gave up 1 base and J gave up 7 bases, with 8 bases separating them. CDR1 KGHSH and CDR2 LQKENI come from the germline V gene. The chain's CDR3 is CASSPQEANSPLHF. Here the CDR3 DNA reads TGTGCCAGCTCACCACAGGAGGCAAATTCACCCCTCCACTTT.

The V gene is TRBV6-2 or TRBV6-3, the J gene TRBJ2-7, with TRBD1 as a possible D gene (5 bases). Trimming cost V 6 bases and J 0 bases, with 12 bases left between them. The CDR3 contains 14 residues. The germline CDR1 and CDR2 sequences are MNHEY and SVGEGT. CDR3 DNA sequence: TGTGCCAGCAGCTGGACACCCAGCTCCTACGAGCAGTACGTC. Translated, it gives CASSWTPSSYEQYV.

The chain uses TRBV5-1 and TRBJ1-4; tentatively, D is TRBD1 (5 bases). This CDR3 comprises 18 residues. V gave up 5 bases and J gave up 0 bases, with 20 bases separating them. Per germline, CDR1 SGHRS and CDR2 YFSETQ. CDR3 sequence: CASRVLQSGTATNEKLFF. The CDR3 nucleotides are TGCGCCAGCAGGGTTCTGCAGTCCGGGACTGCAACTAATGAAAAACTGTTTTTT.

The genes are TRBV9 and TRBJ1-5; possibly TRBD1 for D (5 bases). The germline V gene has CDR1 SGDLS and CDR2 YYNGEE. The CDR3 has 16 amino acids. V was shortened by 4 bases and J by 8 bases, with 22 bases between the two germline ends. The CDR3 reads CASSPGLGRSAEPQHF. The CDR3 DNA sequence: TGTGCCAGCAGCCCAGGGTTGGGCCGGAGCGCGGAGCCCCAGCATTTT. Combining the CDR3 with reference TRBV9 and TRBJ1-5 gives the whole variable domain DSGVTQTPKHLITATGQRVTLRCSPRSGDLSVYWYQQSLDQGLQFLIQYYNGEERAKGNILERFSAQQFPDLHSELNLSSLELGDSALYFCASSPGLGRSAEPQHFGDGTRLSIL.

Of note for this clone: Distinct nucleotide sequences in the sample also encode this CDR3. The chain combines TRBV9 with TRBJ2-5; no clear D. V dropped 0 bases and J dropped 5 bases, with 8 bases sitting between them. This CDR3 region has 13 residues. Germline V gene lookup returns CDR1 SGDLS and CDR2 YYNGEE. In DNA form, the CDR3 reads TGTGCCAGCAGCGTAGGGACCGGGGAGACCCAGTACTTC. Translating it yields CASSVGTGETQYF.

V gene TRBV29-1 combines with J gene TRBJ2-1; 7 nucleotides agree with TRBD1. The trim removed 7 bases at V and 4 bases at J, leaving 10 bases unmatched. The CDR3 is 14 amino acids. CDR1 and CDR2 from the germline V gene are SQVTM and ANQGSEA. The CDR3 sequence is CSDQTGTVYNEQFF. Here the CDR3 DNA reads TGCAGCGACCAAACCGGGACAGTTTACAATGAGCAGTTCTTC.

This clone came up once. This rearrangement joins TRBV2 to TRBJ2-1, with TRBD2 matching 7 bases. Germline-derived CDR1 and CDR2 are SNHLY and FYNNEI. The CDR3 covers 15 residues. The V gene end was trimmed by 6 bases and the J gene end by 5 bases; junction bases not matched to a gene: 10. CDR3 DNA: TGTGCCAGCAGAGCCGGACTAGTTCTCAACAATGAGCAGTTCTTC. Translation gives CASRAGLVLNNEQFF. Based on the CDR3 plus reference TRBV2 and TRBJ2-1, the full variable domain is EPEVTQTPSHQVTQMGQEVILRCVPISNHLYFYWYRQILGQKVEFLVSFYNNEISEKSEIFDDQFSVERPDGSNFTLKIRSTKLEDSAMYFCASRAGLVLNNEQFFGPGTRLTVL.

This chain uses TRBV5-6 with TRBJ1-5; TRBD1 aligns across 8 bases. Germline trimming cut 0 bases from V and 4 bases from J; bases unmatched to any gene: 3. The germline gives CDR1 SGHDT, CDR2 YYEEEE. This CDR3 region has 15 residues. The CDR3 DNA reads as TGTGCCAGCAGCTTGGGACAGGGGCTAAATCAGCCCCAGCATTTT. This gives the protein CASSLGQGLNQPQHF.

CDR3: CASSTGTGRELFF. In DNA, the CDR3 is TGCGCCAGCAGCACCGGGACAGGTCGGGAGCTGTTTTTT. V usage is TRBV5-1 and J usage is TRBJ2-2; 8 bases line up with TRBD1. CDR1 and CDR2 (germline): SGHRS, YFSETQ. The CDR3 spans 13 residues. The ends lost 4 bases at V and 9 bases at J; junction bases unmatched: 5.

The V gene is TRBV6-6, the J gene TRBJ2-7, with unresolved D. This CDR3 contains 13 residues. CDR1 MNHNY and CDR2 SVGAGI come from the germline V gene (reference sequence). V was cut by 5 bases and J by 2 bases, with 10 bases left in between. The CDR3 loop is CASSPAPTYEQYV. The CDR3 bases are TGTGCCAGCAGTCCTGCACCTACCTACGAGCAGTACGTC.

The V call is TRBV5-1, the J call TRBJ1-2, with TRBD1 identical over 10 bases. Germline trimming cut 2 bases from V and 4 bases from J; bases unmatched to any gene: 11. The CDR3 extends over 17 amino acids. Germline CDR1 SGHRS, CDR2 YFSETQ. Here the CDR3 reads CASSLRQGAHPRYGYTF. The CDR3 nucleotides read TGCGCCAGCAGCTTACGACAGGGGGCTCACCCTCGCTATGGCTACACCTTC.

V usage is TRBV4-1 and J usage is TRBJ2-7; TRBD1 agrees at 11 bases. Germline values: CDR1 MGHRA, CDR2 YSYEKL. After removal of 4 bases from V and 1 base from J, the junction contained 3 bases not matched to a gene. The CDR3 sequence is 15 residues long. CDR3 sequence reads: CASSRGQGASYEQYV. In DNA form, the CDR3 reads TGCGCCAGCAGCCGAGGACAGGGGGCATCCTACGAGCAGTACGTC.

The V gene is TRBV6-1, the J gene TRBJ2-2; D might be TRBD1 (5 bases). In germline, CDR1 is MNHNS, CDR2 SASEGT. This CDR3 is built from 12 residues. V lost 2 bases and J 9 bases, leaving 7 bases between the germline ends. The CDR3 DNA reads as TGTGCCAGCAGTGAACCAGGGAGGGAGCTGTTTTTT. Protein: CASSEPGRELFF.

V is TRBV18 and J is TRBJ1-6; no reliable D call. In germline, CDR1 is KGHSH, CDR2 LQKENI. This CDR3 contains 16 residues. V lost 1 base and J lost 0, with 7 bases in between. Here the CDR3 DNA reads TGTGCCAGCTCACCACGGACGAGCTCCTATAATTCACCCCTCCACTTT. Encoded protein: CASSPRTSSYNSPLHF. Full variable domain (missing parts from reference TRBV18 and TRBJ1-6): NAGVMQNPRHLVRRRGQEARLRCSPMKGHSHVYWYRQLPEEGLKFMVYLQKENIIDESGMPKERFSAEFPKEGPSILRIQQVVRGDSAAYFCASSPRTSSYNSPLHFGNGTRLTVT.

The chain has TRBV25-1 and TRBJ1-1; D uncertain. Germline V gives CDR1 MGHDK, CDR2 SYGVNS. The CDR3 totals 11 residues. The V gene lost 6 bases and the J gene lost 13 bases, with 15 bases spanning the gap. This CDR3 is CASRGGRVVFF. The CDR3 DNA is TGTGCCAGCAGGGGCGGTCGGGTTGTTTTCTTT.

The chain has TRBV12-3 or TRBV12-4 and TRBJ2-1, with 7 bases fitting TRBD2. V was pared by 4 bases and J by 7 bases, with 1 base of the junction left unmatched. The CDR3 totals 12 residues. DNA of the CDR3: TGTGCCAGCAGTTGGACTAGAAATGAGCAGTTCTTC. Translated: CASSWTRNEQFF.